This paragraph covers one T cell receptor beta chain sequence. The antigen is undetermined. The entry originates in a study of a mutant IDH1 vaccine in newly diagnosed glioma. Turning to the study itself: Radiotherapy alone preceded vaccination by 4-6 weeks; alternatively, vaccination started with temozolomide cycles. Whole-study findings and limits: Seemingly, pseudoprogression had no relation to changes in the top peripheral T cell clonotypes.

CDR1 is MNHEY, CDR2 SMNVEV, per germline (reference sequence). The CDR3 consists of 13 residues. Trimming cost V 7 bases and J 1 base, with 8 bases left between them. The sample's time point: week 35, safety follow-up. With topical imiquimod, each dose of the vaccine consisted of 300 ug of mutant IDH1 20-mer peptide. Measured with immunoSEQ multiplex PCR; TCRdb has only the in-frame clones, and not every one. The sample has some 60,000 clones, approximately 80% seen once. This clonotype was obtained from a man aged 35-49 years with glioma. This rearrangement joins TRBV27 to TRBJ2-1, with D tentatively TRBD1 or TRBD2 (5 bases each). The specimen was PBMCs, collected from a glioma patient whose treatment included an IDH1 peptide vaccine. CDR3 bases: TGTGCCAGCATCGGGGCTTCCTACAATGAGCAGTTCTTC. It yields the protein CASIGASYNEQFF.